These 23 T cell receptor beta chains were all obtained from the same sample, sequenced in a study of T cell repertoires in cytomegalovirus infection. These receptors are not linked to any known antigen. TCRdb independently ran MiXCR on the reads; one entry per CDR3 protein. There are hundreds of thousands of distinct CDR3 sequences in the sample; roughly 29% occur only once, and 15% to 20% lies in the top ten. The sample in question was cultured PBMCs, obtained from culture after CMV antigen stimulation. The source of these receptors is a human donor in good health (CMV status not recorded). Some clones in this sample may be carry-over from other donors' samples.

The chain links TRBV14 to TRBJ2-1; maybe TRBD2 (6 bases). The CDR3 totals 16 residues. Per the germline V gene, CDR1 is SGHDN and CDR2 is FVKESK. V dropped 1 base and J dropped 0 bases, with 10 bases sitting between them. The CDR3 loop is CASSQGRESSYNEQFF. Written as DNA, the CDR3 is TGTGCCAGCAGCCAAGGACGGGAGAGCTCCTACAATGAGCAGTTCTTC.

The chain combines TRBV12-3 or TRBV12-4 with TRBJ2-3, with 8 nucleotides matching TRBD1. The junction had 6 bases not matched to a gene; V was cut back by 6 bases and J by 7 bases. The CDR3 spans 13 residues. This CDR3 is CASRDDRGHTQYF. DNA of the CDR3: TGTGCCAGCAGGGACGACAGGGGTCATACGCAGTATTTT.

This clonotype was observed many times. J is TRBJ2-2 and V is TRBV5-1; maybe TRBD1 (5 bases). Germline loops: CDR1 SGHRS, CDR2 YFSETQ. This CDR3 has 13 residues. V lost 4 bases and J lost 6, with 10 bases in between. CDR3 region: CASSDGQPGELFF. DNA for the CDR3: TGCGCCAGCAGCGACGGACAACCCGGGGAGCTGTTTTTT.

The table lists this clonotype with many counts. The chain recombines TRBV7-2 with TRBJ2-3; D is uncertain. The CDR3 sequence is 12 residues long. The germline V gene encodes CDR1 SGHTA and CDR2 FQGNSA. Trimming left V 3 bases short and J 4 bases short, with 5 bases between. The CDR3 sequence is CASSFNADTQYF. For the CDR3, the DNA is TGTGCCAGCAGCTTCAATGCAGATACGCAGTATTTT.

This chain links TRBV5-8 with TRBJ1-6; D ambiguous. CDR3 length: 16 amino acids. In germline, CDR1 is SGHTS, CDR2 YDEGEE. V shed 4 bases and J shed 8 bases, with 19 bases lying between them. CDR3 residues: CASSLRRVGVDSPLHF. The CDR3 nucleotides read TGTGCCAGCAGCCTGAGGAGGGTCGGAGTAGATTCACCCCTCCACTTT. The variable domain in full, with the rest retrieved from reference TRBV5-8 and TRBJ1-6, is EAGVTQSPTHLIKTRGQQATLRCSPISGHTSVYWYQQALGLGLQFLLWYDEGEERNRGNFPPRFSGRQFPNYSSELNVNALELEDSALYLCASSLRRVGVDSPLHFGNGTRLTVT.

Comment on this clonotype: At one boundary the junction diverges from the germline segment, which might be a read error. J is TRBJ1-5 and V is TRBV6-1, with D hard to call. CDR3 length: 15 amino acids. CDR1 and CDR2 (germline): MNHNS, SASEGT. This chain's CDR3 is CASSEHLSSNQPLHF. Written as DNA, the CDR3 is TGTGCCAGCAGTGAACACTTGAGCAGCAATCAGCCCCTGCATTTT.

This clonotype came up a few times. In nucleotides, the CDR3 is TGCAGCGTGGTGGGCAGAAACTATGGCTACACCTTC. Translating gives CSVVGRNYGYTF. The V and J genes are TRBV29-1 and TRBJ1-2; D is undetermined. Germline CDR1 SQVTM, CDR2 ANQGSEA. With 6 bases removed from V and 2 bases from J, the gap between germline ends came to 10 bases. The CDR3 consists of 12 residues.

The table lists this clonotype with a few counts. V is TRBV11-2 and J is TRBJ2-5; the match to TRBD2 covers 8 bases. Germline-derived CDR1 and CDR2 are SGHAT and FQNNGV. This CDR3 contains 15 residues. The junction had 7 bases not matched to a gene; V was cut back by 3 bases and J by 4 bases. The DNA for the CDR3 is TGTGCCAGCAGCTTCGCAGCGGGGGATGGAGAGACCCAGTACTTC. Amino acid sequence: CASSFAAGDGETQYF.

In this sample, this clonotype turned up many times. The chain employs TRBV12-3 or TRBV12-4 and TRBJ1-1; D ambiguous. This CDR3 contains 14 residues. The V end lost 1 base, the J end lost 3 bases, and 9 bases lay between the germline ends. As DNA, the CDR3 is TGTGCCAGCAGTTTAGGGGGATACGACACTGAAGCTTTCTTT. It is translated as CASSLGGYDTEAFF.

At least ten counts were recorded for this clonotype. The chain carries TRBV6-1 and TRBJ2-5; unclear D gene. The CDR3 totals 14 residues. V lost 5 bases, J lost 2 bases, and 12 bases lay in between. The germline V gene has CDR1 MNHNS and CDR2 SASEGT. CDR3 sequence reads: CASSRLRSQETQYF. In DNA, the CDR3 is TGTGCCAGCAGTCGGTTGCGGTCGCAAGAGACCCAGTACTTC.

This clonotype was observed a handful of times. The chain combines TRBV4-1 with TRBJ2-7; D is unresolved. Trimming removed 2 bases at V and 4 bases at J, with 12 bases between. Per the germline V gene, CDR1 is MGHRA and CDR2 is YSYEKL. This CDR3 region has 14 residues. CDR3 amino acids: CASSQFLTGYEQYF. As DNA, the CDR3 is TGCGCCAGCAGCCAATTCCTGACCGGGTACGAGCAGTACTTC.

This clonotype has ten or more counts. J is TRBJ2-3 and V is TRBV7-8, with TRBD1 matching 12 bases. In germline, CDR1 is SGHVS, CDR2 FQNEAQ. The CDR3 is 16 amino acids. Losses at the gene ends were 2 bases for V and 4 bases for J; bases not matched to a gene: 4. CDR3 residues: CASSLYGTGGADTQYF. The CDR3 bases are TGTGCCAGCAGCTTATACGGGACAGGGGGCGCAGATACGCAGTATTTT. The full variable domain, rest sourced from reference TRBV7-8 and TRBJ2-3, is GAGVSQSPRYKVAKRGQDVALRCDPISGHVSLFWYQQALGQGPEFLTYFQNEAQLDKSGLPSDRFFAERPEGSVSTLKIQRTQQEDSAVYLCASSLYGTGGADTQYFGPGTRLTVL.

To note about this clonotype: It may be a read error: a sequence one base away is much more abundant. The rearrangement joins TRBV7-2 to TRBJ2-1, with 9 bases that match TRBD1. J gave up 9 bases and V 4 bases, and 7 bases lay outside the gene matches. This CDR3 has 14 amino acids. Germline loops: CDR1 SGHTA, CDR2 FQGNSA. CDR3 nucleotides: TGTGCCAGCAGCTCATTTACAGGGGGCGGTGAGCAGTTCTTC. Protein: CASSSFTGGGEQFF.

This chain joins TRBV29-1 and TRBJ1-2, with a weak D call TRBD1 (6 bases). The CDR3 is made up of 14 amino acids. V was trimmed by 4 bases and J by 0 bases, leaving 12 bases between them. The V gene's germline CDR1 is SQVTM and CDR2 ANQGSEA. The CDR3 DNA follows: TGCAGCGTTGGGCTTGGACAGACTAACTATGGCTACACCTTC. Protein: CSVGLGQTNYGYTF.

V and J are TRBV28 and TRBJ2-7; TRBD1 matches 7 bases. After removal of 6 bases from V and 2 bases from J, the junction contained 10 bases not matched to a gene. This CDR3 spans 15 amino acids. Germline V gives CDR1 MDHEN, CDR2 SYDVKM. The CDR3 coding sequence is TGTGCCAGCAGAAACCGGGACAGACCTACCTACGAGCAGTACTTC. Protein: CASRNRDRPTYEQYF. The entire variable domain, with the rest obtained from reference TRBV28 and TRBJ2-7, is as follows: DVKVTQSSRYLVKRTGEKVFLECVQDMDHENMFWYRQDPGLGLRLIYFSYDVKMKEKGDIPEGYSVSREKKERFSLILESASTNQTSMYLCASRNRDRPTYEQYFGPGTRLTVT.

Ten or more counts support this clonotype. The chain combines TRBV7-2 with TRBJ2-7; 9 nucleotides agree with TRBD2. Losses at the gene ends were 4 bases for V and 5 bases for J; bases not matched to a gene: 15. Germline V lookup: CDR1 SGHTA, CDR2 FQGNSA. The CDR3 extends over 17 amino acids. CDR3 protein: CASSSQPGSGSRNEQYF. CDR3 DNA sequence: TGTGCCAGCAGCTCCCAACCCGGTAGCGGGAGTAGGAACGAGCAGTACTTC.

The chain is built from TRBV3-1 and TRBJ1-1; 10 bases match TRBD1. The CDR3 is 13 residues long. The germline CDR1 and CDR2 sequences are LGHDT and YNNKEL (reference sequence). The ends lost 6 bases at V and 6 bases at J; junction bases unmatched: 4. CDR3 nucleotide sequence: TGTGCCAGCAGTCGAGGACAGGGGGCTGAAGCTTTCTTT. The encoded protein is CASSRGQGAEAFF.

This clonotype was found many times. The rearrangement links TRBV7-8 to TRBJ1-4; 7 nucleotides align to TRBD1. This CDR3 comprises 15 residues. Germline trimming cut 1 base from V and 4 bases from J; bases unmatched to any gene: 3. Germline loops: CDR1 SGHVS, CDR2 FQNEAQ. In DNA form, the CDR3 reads TGTGCCAGCAGCTTAGGGGGACAGCGTAATGAAAAACTGTTTTTT. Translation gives CASSLGGQRNEKLFF.

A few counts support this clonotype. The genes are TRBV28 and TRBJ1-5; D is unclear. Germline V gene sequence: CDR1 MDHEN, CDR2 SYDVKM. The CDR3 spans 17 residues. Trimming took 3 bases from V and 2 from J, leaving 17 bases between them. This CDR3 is CASSFLGQDRGNQPQHF. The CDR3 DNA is TGTGCCAGCAGTTTTCTTGGGCAGGATCGTGGCAATCAGCCCCAGCATTTT.

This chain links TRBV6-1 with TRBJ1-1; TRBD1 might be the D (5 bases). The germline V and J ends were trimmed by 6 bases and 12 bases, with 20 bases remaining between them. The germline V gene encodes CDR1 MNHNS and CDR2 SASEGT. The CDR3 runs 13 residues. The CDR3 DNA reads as TGTGCCAGCAGCCCCCACCGGGGCGGAGAGACTTTCTTT. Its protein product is CASSPHRGGETFF.

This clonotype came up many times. CDR3 protein: CASSFVARNEQYF. CDR3 coding DNA: TGTGCCAGCAGCTTTGTAGCGCGCAACGAGCAGTACTTC. The V and J genes are TRBV7-2 and TRBJ2-7, with D possibly matching TRBD2 (5 bases). There are 13 residues in the CDR3. Germline CDR1 is SGHTA and CDR2 is FQGNSA. V was pared by 3 bases and J by 5 bases, with 11 bases between.

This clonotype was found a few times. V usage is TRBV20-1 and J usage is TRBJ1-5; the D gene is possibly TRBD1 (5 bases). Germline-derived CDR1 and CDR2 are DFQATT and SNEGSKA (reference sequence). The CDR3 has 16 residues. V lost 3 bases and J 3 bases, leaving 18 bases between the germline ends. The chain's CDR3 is CSASPRDGGANQPQHF. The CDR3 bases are TGCAGTGCTAGTCCACGGGACGGTGGAGCCAATCAGCCCCAGCATTTT.

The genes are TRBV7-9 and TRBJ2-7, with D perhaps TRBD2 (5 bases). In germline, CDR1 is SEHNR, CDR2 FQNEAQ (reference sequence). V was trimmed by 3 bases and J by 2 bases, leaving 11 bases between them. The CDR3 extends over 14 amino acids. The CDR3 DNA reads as TGTGCCAGCAGCTTGAGGGAACTCCCCTACGAGCAGTACTTC. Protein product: CASSLRELPYEQYF.